The next 32 T cell receptor beta chains were all read from a single sample in a study of T cell responses to AZD1222 COVID-19 vaccine. Sequenced by immunoSEQ multiplex PCR; TCRdb stores in-frame clones only, minus some. The sample has some 50,000 clones, about 88% seen once. Sample: peripheral blood, taken on day 0 of AZD1222 vaccination. The receptor source for this set is an adult in good health.

The V and J genes are TRBV4-2 and TRBJ2-5; the D gene is possibly TRBD1 (6 bases). The V and J ends lost 1 base and 5 bases respectively, with 14 bases between them. The CDR3 is made up of 15 amino acids. From germline, CDR1 is LGHNA and CDR2 YNFKEQ. The CDR3 DNA sequence: TGTGCCAGCAGCCAAGTTTCAGGGGTGGGGGAGACCCAGTACTTC. Translated: CASSQVSGVGETQYF.

The rearrangement joins TRBV11-1 to TRBJ2-5; D ambiguous. CDR3 length: 13 residues. Trimming left V 1 base short and J 0 bases short, with 3 bases between. The germline CDR1 and CDR2 sequences are SGHAT and FQDESV (reference sequence). In DNA form, the CDR3 reads TGTGCCAGCAGCTTAGGTAACCAAGAGACCCAGTACTTC. Residues: CASSLGNQETQYF. Full variable domain (missing parts from reference TRBV11-1 and TRBJ2-5): EAEVAQSPRYKITEKSQAVAFWCDPISGHATLYWYRQILGQGPELLVQFQDESVVDDSQLPKDRFSAERLKGVDSTLKIQPAELGDSAMYLCASSLGNQETQYFGPGTRLLVL.

This clone was seen more than once but under ten times. The V and J genes are TRBV11-3 and TRBJ1-2; D is uncertain. Germline lookup yields CDR1 SGHNT and CDR2 YENEEA. This CDR3 region has 14 residues. Trimming took 0 bases from V and 4 from J, leaving 9 bases between them. The CDR3 loop reads CASSLDRMGYGYTF. The DNA for the CDR3 is TGTGCCAGCAGCTTAGACAGGATGGGCTATGGCTACACCTTC.

This clone was found once. The CDR3 region has the DNA TGTGCCAGCAGCGTGGGACTAGCGGGAGATACTGGCACAGATACGCAGTATTTT. The encoded protein is CASSVGLAGDTGTDTQYF. The J gene is TRBJ2-3, the V gene TRBV9; 14 bases map to TRBD2. CDR1 and CDR2 (germline): SGDLS, YYNGEE. The CDR3 is 18 amino acids. V gave up 2 bases and J gave up 1 base; unmatched junction bases: 6.

This chain joins TRBV18 and TRBJ1-3; the D gene is possibly TRBD1 (5 bases). V dropped 3 bases and J dropped 0 bases, with 6 bases sitting between them. The CDR3 spans 14 residues. Germline V gene lookup returns CDR1 KGHSH and CDR2 LQKENI. CDR3 bases: TGTGCCAGCTCACCGGGGCCCTCTGGAAACACCATATATTTT. As protein: CASSPGPSGNTIYF.

With regard to this clone: At one of its ends the junction is not consistent with the germline gene, which may arise from a read error. This sample includes further DNA sequences coding for the same CDR3. CDR3 residues: CASSLAVSSYNEQFF. The CDR3 DNA reads TGTGCCAGCAGCCTAGCGGTAAGCTCCTACAATGAGCAGTTCTTC. The chain carries TRBV7-2 and TRBJ2-1, with 7 nucleotides matching TRBD2. CDR3 size: 15 residues. CDR1 SGHTA and CDR2 FQGNSA come from the germline V gene.

This clone has a handful of counts. At the DNA level, this CDR3 is encoded by other sequences in the same sample as well. V is TRBV19 and J is TRBJ1-2; 7 bases match TRBD1. Per the germline V gene, CDR1 is LNHDA and CDR2 is SQIVND (reference sequence). V trimming: 6 bases; J trimming: 4 bases; junction bases outside the gene matches: 5. The CDR3 runs 13 residues. The CDR3 spells CASSRQGSYGYTF. In nucleotides, the CDR3 is TGTGCCAGTAGCAGACAGGGTAGCTATGGCTACACCTTC.

V and J are TRBV29-1 and TRBJ2-4; D is undetermined. V lost 3 bases to trimming and J lost 0 bases, with 30 bases between them. The CDR3 runs to 21 residues. Germline V gene lookup returns CDR1 SQVTM and CDR2 ANQGSEA. CDR3 region: CSVDLKWAADGDRIAKNIQYF. For the CDR3, the DNA is TGCAGCGTTGATCTCAAATGGGCGGCGGACGGCGATAGAATAGCCAAAAACATTCAGTACTTC. Full variable domain (rest looked up from reference TRBV29-1 and TRBJ2-4): SAVISQKPSRDICQRGTSLTIQCQVDSQVTMMFWYRQQPGQSLTLIATANQGSEATYESGFVIDKFPISRPNLTFSTLTVSNMSPEDSSIYLCSVDLKWAADGDRIAKNIQYFGAGTRLSVL.

This clone has just one count. The chain carries TRBV5-1 and TRBJ2-3; TRBD2 might be the D (6 bases). This CDR3 region has 16 residues. In germline, CDR1 is SGHRS, CDR2 YFSETQ. Trimming removed 0 bases from V and 0 bases from J, with 11 bases in between. The CDR3 DNA sequence: TGCGCCAGCAGCTTGGCCACGGGAGCTAGCACAGATACGCAGTATTTT. It codes for CASSLATGASTDTQYF. The full variable domain, with the rest looked up from reference TRBV5-1 and TRBJ2-3, is KAGVTQTPRYLIKTRGQQVTLSCSPISGHRSVSWYQQTPGQGLQFLFEYFSETQRNKGNFPGRFSGRQFSNSRSEMNVSTLELGDSALYLCASSLATGASTDTQYFGPGTRLTVL.

The gene calls are TRBV7-3 and TRBJ2-3, with 7 bases that match TRBD2. The CDR3 runs 15 residues. After removal of 2 bases from V and 0 bases from J, the junction contained 2 bases not matched to a gene. Per the germline V gene, CDR1 is SGHTA and CDR2 is FQGTGA. In DNA form, the CDR3 reads TGTGCCAGCAGCTTAGCTAGCGGTAGCACAGATACGCAGTATTTT. Residues: CASSLASGSTDTQYF. Together with reference TRBV7-3 and TRBJ2-3, the CDR3 gives the full variable domain: GAGVSQTPSNKVTEKGKYVELRCDPISGHTALYWYRQSLGQGPEFLIYFQGTGAADDSGLPNDRFFAVRPEGSVSTLKIQRTERGDSAVYLCASSLASGSTDTQYFGPGTRLTVL.

The chain is built from TRBV27 and TRBJ2-7, with 14 bases that match TRBD2. The CDR3 extends over 18 amino acids. Trimming removed 3 bases from V and 0 bases from J; junction bases left unmatched: 7. Germline CDR1 is MNHEY and CDR2 is SMNVEV (reference sequence). The CDR3 DNA follows: TGTGCCAGCAGTTTCTTCGGACTAGCGGGAGGACCCTCCTACGAGCAGTACTTC. This gives the protein CASSFFGLAGGPSYEQYF.

This chain connects TRBV3-1 (or the pseudogene TRBV3-2) to TRBJ1-1, with 7 bases aligning to TRBD1. Germline V gene data show CDR1 as LGHDT and CDR2 as YNNKEL (reference sequence). V trimming: 4 bases; J trimming: 4 bases; junction bases outside the gene matches: 6. The CDR3 sequence is 14 residues long. DNA of the CDR3: TGTGCCAGCAGCCTTCAGGGGGTGGTCACTGAAGCTTTCTTT. Its translation is CASSLQGVVTEAFF.

This sequence joins TRBV14 and TRBJ1-2; a possible D gene is TRBD1 (5 bases). This CDR3 spans 16 amino acids. Germline values: CDR1 SGHDN, CDR2 FVKESK. Trimming took 1 base from V and 5 from J, leaving 17 bases between them. The CDR3: CASSQAGTRQLYGYTF. As DNA, the CDR3 is TGTGCCAGCAGCCAAGCTGGGACCCGACAGTTGTATGGCTACACCTTC.

The rearrangement joins TRBV7-2 to TRBJ2-2; 8 bases match TRBD1. Germline V lookup: CDR1 SGHTA, CDR2 FQGNSA. V lost 0 bases, J lost 3 bases, and 6 bases stayed unmatched. This CDR3 is 17 amino acids long. CDR3 residues: CASSLAGQGSDTGELFF. In DNA, the CDR3 is TGTGCCAGCAGCTTAGCCGGACAGGGTAGTGACACCGGGGAGCTGTTTTTT. The whole variable domain, remainder taken from reference TRBV7-2 and TRBJ2-2, is GAGVSQSPSNKVTEKGKDVELRCDPISGHTALYWYRQSLGQGLEFLIYFQGNSAPDKSGLPSDRFSAERTGGSVSTLTIQRTQQEDSAVYLCASSLAGQGSDTGELFFGEGSRLTVL.

This chain connects TRBV5-1 to TRBJ2-1; TRBD2 matches 13 bases. This CDR3 is built from 16 residues. V was pared by 4 bases and J by 9 bases, with 10 bases of the junction left unmatched. The germline V gene has CDR1 SGHRS and CDR2 YFSETQ. CDR3 loop: CASSRTTSGRAAEQFF. DNA of the CDR3: TGCGCCAGCAGCCGGACCACTAGCGGGAGGGCCGCTGAGCAGTTCTTC.

Here the CDR3 reads CASSRQQMNTGELFF. Here the CDR3 DNA reads TGTGCCAGCAGCCGTCAACAAATGAACACCGGGGAGCTGTTTTTT. This rearrangement joins TRBV11-1 to TRBJ2-2, with D uncertain. The CDR3 runs to 15 residues. The germline gives CDR1 SGHAT, CDR2 FQDESV (reference sequence). V was trimmed by 5 bases and J by 1 base, leaving 11 bases between them.

The chain carries TRBV4-2 and TRBJ1-6; D unclear. V was cut by 0 bases and J by 11 bases, with 5 bases left in between. Germline V gene data show CDR1 as LGHNA and CDR2 as YNFKEQ. The CDR3 loop spans 12 amino acids. The CDR3 region is CASSQDQAPLHF. CDR3 sequence (DNA): TGTGCCAGCAGCCAAGATCAGGCACCCCTCCACTTT.

The chain couples TRBV2 to TRBJ2-2; the D gene is possibly TRBD2 (7 bases). Trimming pared 6 bases from V and 5 bases from J, leaving 10 bases between. The CDR3 runs to 13 residues. Germline V gene lookup returns CDR1 SNHLY and CDR2 FYNNEI. The CDR3 DNA reads TGTGCCAGCAGGAGGGGGGGGACCGGGGAGCTGTTTTTT. Protein sequence: CASRRGGTGELFF. Supplemented by reference TRBV2 and TRBJ2-2, the full variable domain reads EPEVTQTPSHQVTQMGQEVILRCVPISNHLYFYWYRQILGQKVEFLVSFYNNEISEKSEIFDDQFSVERPDGSNFTLKIRSTKLEDSAMYFCASRRGGTGELFFGEGSRLTVL.

V usage is TRBV6-5 and J usage is TRBJ2-7; the match to TRBD1 covers 10 bases. The CDR3 spans 15 residues. Germline trimming cut 0 bases from V and 5 bases from J; bases unmatched to any gene: 4. Germline V gene data show CDR1 as MNHEY and CDR2 as SVGAGI. The CDR3 spells CASSYSPGQGNEQYF. The CDR3 bases are TGTGCCAGCAGTTACTCGCCGGGACAGGGGAACGAGCAGTACTTC.

This chain joins TRBV4-1 and TRBJ2-2, with TRBD2 identical over 15 bases. Germline V gene lookup returns CDR1 MGHRA and CDR2 YSYEKL. The CDR3 covers 19 residues. Trimming removed 3 bases from V and 4 bases from J; junction bases left unmatched: 9. The CDR3 loop is CASSHLGLAGGPGTGELFF. In nucleotides, the CDR3 is TGCGCCAGCAGCCACTTAGGACTAGCGGGAGGGCCAGGCACCGGGGAGCTGTTTTTT.

This clone was recorded a few times. V usage is TRBV4-1 and J usage is TRBJ1-1, with 9 bases identical to TRBD1. The CDR3 contains 17 residues. V lost 2 bases, J lost 0 bases, and 7 bases stayed unmatched. Per the germline V gene, CDR1 is MGHRA and CDR2 is YSYEKL. The CDR3 spells CASSQPPDRGMNTEAFF. CDR3 DNA sequence: TGCGCCAGCAGCCAACCACCGGACAGGGGAATGAACACTGAAGCTTTCTTT.

The chain combines TRBV19 with TRBJ2-1; 13 bases agree with TRBD2. Trimming took 7 bases from V and 5 from J; bases not matched to a gene: 8. The length of the CDR3 is 16 residues. CDR1 is LNHDA, CDR2 SQIVND, per germline (reference sequence). The CDR3 protein is CASTMGGLAGNNEQFF. The DNA of the CDR3 is TGTGCCAGTACCATGGGGGGACTAGCGGGAAACAATGAGCAGTTCTTC.

V gene TRBV5-1 combines with J gene TRBJ1-1, with 9 bases aligning to TRBD1. The V and J ends lost 0 bases and 1 base, in that order; junction bases with no gene match: 1. The germline V gene has CDR1 SGHRS and CDR2 YFSETQ. CDR3 length: 15 residues. The CDR3 sequence: CASSLEQGANTEAFF. Here the CDR3 DNA reads TGCGCCAGCAGCTTGGAACAGGGGGCGAACACTGAAGCTTTCTTT.

This chain links TRBV27 with TRBJ1-6, with D perhaps TRBD1 (6 bases). This CDR3 has 14 residues. The germline CDR1 and CDR2 sequences are MNHEY and SMNVEV (reference sequence). V was pared by 7 bases and J by 4 bases, with 11 bases between. The DNA for the CDR3 is TGTGCCAGCAACGCAGGGGCTTATAATTCACCCCTCCACTTT. This codes for CASNAGAYNSPLHF.

In its sample, this clone was seen once. The V and J genes are TRBV5-1 and TRBJ2-3; TRBD2 aligns across 14 bases. Germline CDR1 is SGHRS and CDR2 is YFSETQ. Trimming removed 7 bases from V and 4 bases from J; junction bases left unmatched: 5. The CDR3 has 15 residues. CDR3: CASRSGLAGADTQYF. The CDR3 region has the DNA TGCGCCAGCCGGTCGGGACTAGCGGGAGCAGATACGCAGTATTTT.

This chain links TRBV11-3 with TRBJ2-2, with D unclear. Germline loops: CDR1 SGHNT, CDR2 YENEEA. This CDR3 comprises 14 residues. The V end was cut by 1 base, the J end by 6 bases, with 9 bases between. Written as DNA, the CDR3 is TGTGCCAGCAGCTTAGCGGAAGAAGCCGGGGAGCTGTTTTTT. It specifies CASSLAEEAGELFF.

The chain joins TRBV6-4 to TRBJ1-4; D unclear. The V gene lost 0 bases and the J gene lost 8 bases, with 22 bases spanning the gap. Germline loops: CDR1 MRHNA, CDR2 SNTAGT. The CDR3 loop spans 18 amino acids. CDR3 nucleotide sequence: TGTGCCAGCAGTGACTCGCAAGGCCTGATAGGCCGCCGCGAAAAACTGTTTTTT. Its protein is CASSDSQGLIGRREKLFF.

The chain has TRBV30 and TRBJ2-1; 12 positions match TRBD2. Trimming removed 1 base from V and 4 bases from J; junction bases left unmatched: 2. CDR1 and CDR2 from the germline V gene are GTSNPN and SVGIG (reference sequence). This CDR3 spans 15 amino acids. CDR3 sequence (DNA): TGTGCCTGGAGTGCTACTAGCGGGAGGTACAATGAGCAGTTCTTC. Translated, it gives CAWSATSGRYNEQFF.

This clone was picked up a small number of times. The chain employs TRBV28 and TRBJ1-2; TRBD1 might be the D (6 bases). This CDR3 region has 16 residues. Germline-derived CDR1 and CDR2 are MDHEN and SYDVKM. Trimming removed 2 bases from V and 1 base from J, with 14 bases in between. CDR3 protein: CASSLGWTAGNYGYTF. In DNA form, the CDR3 reads TGTGCCAGCAGTTTAGGGTGGACAGCCGGTAACTATGGCTACACCTTC.

The chain combines TRBV7-2 with TRBJ2-2; D is uncertain. CDR3 size: 15 residues. Per germline, CDR1 SGHTA and CDR2 FQGNSA. Between the trimmed V and J ends, which lost 2 bases and 0 bases, there was a span of 7 bases. The CDR3 spells CASSLNRANTGELFF. Written as DNA, the CDR3 is TGTGCCAGCAGCTTAAACAGAGCGAACACCGGGGAGCTGTTTTTT. The variable domain in full, completed from reference TRBV7-2 and TRBJ2-2, reads GAGVSQSPSNKVTEKGKDVELRCDPISGHTALYWYRQSLGQGLEFLIYFQGNSAPDKSGLPSDRFSAERTGGSVSTLTIQRTQQEDSAVYLCASSLNRANTGELFFGEGSRLTVL.

The J gene is TRBJ2-7, the V gene TRBV3-1 (or the pseudogene TRBV3-2); 12 bases match TRBD2. V lost 1 base to trimming and J lost 10 bases; unmatched junction nucleotides: 5. The CDR3 loop spans 14 amino acids. CDR1 is LGHDT, CDR2 YNNKEL, per germline (reference sequence). The chain's CDR3 is CASSQGSSGRAQYF. In nucleotides, the CDR3 is TGTGCCAGCAGCCAAGGGTCTAGCGGGAGGGCCCAGTACTTC.

V usage is TRBV5-6 and J usage is TRBJ2-5; D gene unclear. Between the trimmed V and J ends, which lost 5 bases and 3 bases, there was a span of 14 bases. Germline assignment: CDR1 SGHDT and CDR2 YYEEEE. This CDR3 comprises 14 residues. DNA for the CDR3: TGTGCCAGCAGGCCAGGATGGGCAGAAGAGACCCAGTACTTC. Encoded protein: CASRPGWAEETQYF.